This TCR beta chain originates from a study of blood T cells in healthy people across ages. Overall study context: Every two T cells gave about one barcoded beta molecule via template switching.

The authors ran a second PCR of roughly 6 to 11 cycles using a sample-barcoded 5' primer and a J-beta primer mix. TCRdb analysed the 5' RACE reads with MiXCR anew, one entry per CDR3 protein. Among roughly 860,000 distinct CDR3 sequences listed, about 62% were seen once. The CDR3 totals 11 residues. Trimming shortened V by 3 bases and J by 11 bases, and 10 bases separated the two germline ends. Germline CDR1 reads DFQATT; CDR2 reads SNEGSKA (reference sequence). The donors, healthy Caucasians from Russia, were aged roughly 6 to 95. Broader study findings: Compared with aged donors, long-lived donors showed fewer expanded clones, suggesting selection.

About this clonotype: The antigen remains undetermined.

This clonotype originated in a man between 25 and 39 years old in good health. This chain uses TRBV20-1 with TRBJ2-2; D not certain. The sequenced sample was blood. The CDR3 DNA sequence: TGCAGTGCTAGTCTAGTCAGCGAGCTGTTTTTT. Protein product: CSASLVSELFF.